These T cell receptor beta chains were read from a single sample in a study of PD-L1 blockade in urothelial cancer. Using immunoSEQ multiplex PCR, the repertoire was profiled, and TCRdb retains in-frame clones only, with some absent. This sample yields tens of thousands of clones, of which 90% are seen a single time; 1.5% to 2% belongs to the top ten. The material was PBMCs, obtained around atezolizumab (anti-PD-L1) treatment. Source of these receptors: a man aged 55 to 70 with urothelial cancer. Both conserved end residues are part of each CDR3. A D gene is named only where the DNA matches it firmly. Expanded clones are given a class, and other clones once, few, many or no size at all.

length: 14; D: .; J: TRBJ2-1; V: TRBV18; size: .; DNA: TGTGCCAGCTCACTCTCGGCGGGTTACAATGAGCAGTTCTTC; CDR3: CASSLSAGYNEQFF
length: 14; D: .; J: TRBJ1-4; V: TRBV9; size: .; DNA: TGTGCCAGCAGCGTAGCTGGGGAGCGTGAAAAACTGTTTTTT; CDR3: CASSVAGEREKLFF
length: 16; D: .; J: TRBJ1-1; V: TRBV14; size: .; DNA: TGTGCCAGCAGCCCTAACCGGGGGACGGTTAACACTGAAGCTTTCTTT; CDR3: CASSPNRGTVNTEAFF
length: 14; D: TRBD1; J: TRBJ1-1; V: TRBV7-3; size: .; DNA: TGTGCCAGCAGGCCTACAGGGGGCTTGACTGAAGCTTTCTTT; CDR3: CASRPTGGLTEAFF
length: 14; D: .; J: TRBJ2-2; V: TRBV6-1; size: .; DNA: TGTGCCGGAAGACTAGGATCGATCCCCGGGGAGCTGTTTTTT; CDR3: CAGRLGSIPGELFF
length: 16; D: .; J: TRBJ2-7; V: TRBV4-3; size: .; DNA: TGCGCCAGCAGCCAAGAGCTATTAACGGTCAACTACGAGCAGTACTTC; CDR3: CASSQELLTVNYEQYF
length: 12; D: .; J: TRBJ2-3; V: TRBV18; size: .; DNA: TGTGCCAGCTCACCCCCCGGCGGTACGCAGTATTTT; CDR3: CASSPPGGTQYF
length: 14; D: .; J: TRBJ2-3; V: TRBV7-3; size: .; DNA: TGTGCCAGCAGGAGGGAGGTGGGCACAGATACGCAGTATTTT; CDR3: CASRREVGTDTQYF
length: 15; D: TRBD1; J: TRBJ2-2; V: TRBV5-6; size: .; DNA: TGTGCCAGCAGCGGGGACAGGGGGCTAATCGGGGAGCTGTTTTTT; CDR3: CASSGDRGLIGELFF
length: 15; D: .; J: TRBJ1-1; V: TRBV11-2; size: .; DNA: TGTGCCAGCAGCCAACATCCGGCGGCGACGACTGAAGCTTTCTTT; CDR3: CASSQHPAATTEAFF
length: 15; D: .; J: TRBJ2-1; V: TRBV6-5; size: .; DNA: TGTGCCAGCAGTTACTCGGGGGCAACCAGGAGTGAGCAGTTCTTC; CDR3: CASSYSGATRSEQFF
length: 22; D: TRBD2; J: TRBJ2-4; V: TRBV5-1; size: .; DNA: TGCGCCAGCAGCTTGGGCTTTGGATCCGGGACTAGCGGGCCTATAGCCAAAAACATTCAGTACTTC; CDR3: CASSLGFGSGTSGPIAKNIQYF
length: 13; D: .; J: TRBJ2-2; V: TRBV2; size: .; DNA: TGTGCCAGCAGTGAACAGAACACCGGGGAGCTGTTTTTT; CDR3: CASSEQNTGELFF
length: 15; D: TRBD1; J: TRBJ2-7; V: TRBV25-1; size: .; DNA: TGTGCCAGCAGTGAATCTGGGACAGGGAGCTACGAGCAGTACTTC; CDR3: CASSESGTGSYEQYF
length: 19; D: TRBD1; J: TRBJ2-2; V: TRBV10-2; size: .; DNA: TGCGCCAGCACGGGGACAGGGGGATTTACTGGTGAGAACACCGGGGAGCTGTTTTTT; CDR3: CASTGTGGFTGENTGELFF
length: 14; D: .; J: TRBJ1-6; V: TRBV19; size: few; DNA: TGTGCCAGTAGTATGGGCATATCAAATTCACCCCTCCACTTT; CDR3: CASSMGISNSPLHF
length: 15; D: TRBD1; J: TRBJ2-7; V: TRBV9; size: .; DNA: TGTGCCAGCAGCGTAGACGGGACAGGGGGTTACGAGCAGTACTTC; CDR3: CASSVDGTGGYEQYF
length: 13; D: .; J: TRBJ2-7; V: TRBV29-1; size: .; DNA: TGCAGCGTTGAAGATCCAGGGGTCTACGAGCAGTACTTC; CDR3: CSVEDPGVYEQYF
length: 13; D: TRBD1; J: TRBJ2-1; V: TRBV28; size: few; DNA: TGTGCCAGCAGTCCAGGGACAGGAGGAGCGCGGTTCTTC; CDR3: CASSPGTGGARFF
length: 14; D: TRBD1; J: TRBJ1-1; V: TRBV19; size: .; DNA: TGTGCCAGTAGTATGAACAGGGGAGGCACTGAAGCTTTCTTT; CDR3: CASSMNRGGTEAFF
length: 14; D: .; J: TRBJ2-2; V: TRBV7-2; size: .; DNA: TGTGCCAGCAGCCATGGACTAAACACCGGGGAGCTGTTTTTT; CDR3: CASSHGLNTGELFF
length: 13; D: .; J: TRBJ2-2; V: TRBV11-2; size: .; DNA: TGTGCCAGCAGCTTAGATCCCGCCGGGGAGCTGTTTTTT; CDR3: CASSLDPAGELFF
length: 15; D: .; J: TRBJ2-1; V: TRBV5-1; size: .; DNA: TGCGCCAGCAGCTTGAAGTCAGGGTTCTACAATGAGCAGTTCTTC; CDR3: CASSLKSGFYNEQFF
length: 15; D: TRBD1; J: TRBJ2-1; V: TRBV30; size: few; DNA: TGTGCCTGGAGCGTAGGACAGGGTACCTACAATGAGCAGTTCTTC; CDR3: CAWSVGQGTYNEQFF
length: 15; D: TRBD1; J: TRBJ2-7; V: TRBV7-2; size: .; DNA: TGTGCCAGCAGGCCCTGGGGGGACAGGGGTGGCGAGCAGTACTTC; CDR3: CASRPWGDRGGEQYF
length: 16; D: .; J: TRBJ1-3; V: TRBV5-1; size: few; DNA: TGCGCCAGCACCCCTCAGGGTAGCCTCTCTGGAAACACCATATATTTT; CDR3: CASTPQGSLSGNTIYF
length: 16; D: TRBD2; J: TRBJ2-3; V: TRBV5-1; size: .; DNA: TGCGCCAGCGGAATAGGGACTAGCGGGCCCTCAGATACGCAGTATTTT; CDR3: CASGIGTSGPSDTQYF
length: 16; D: TRBD1; J: TRBJ1-1; V: TRBV9; size: .; DNA: TGTGCCAGCAGCGTCGGCAGGGGGACCCCGAACACTGAAGCTTTCTTT; CDR3: CASSVGRGTPNTEAFF
length: 15; D: .; J: TRBJ1-5; V: TRBV19; size: .; DNA: TGTGCCAGTAGTATTATACCTCAGGGCAATCAGCCCCAGCATTTT; CDR3: CASSIIPQGNQPQHF